This TCR beta chain appears in the sequencing data of a study of vaccination effects on CD4 cells after COVID-19. In its sample, this clone was seen a few times. No antigen is known for it. Viral peptide pools were used in the ViraFEST assay to expand antigen-specific CD4+ T cells, and sequencing came afterward. It was after around 10 days of culture that CD4+ T cells were isolated. People in the vaccine group had not been infected with SARS-CoV-2 before, and their nucleocapsid antibodies were negative. General study findings and limits: At late timepoints after vaccination, vaccine- and infection-induced clones shrank markedly. Of the vaccine-induced clones from healthy vaccinees, merely 1 of 255 recognized common cold coronaviruses as well.

The V end was cut by 0 bases, the J end by 4 bases, with 15 bases between. The CDR3 has 16 residues. CDR1 and CDR2 from the germline V gene are SGHAT and FQNNGV. Clones were read by immunoSEQ multiplex PCR, and TCRdb kept only the in-frame ones, dropping some. Of tens of thousands of clones listed, around 70% are singletons. The chain combines TRBV11-2 with TRBJ1-1; maybe TRBD1 (5 bases). This material consisted of CD4+ T cells from PBMCs cultured with SARS-CoV-2 spike peptides, taken before COVID-19 vaccination. The receptor comes from a human donor who received a COVID-19 vaccine. This chain's CDR3 is CASSLEGGGFRTEAFF. The CDR3 bases are TGTGCCAGCAGCTTAGAGGGCGGGGGTTTCCGCACTGAAGCTTTCTTT.